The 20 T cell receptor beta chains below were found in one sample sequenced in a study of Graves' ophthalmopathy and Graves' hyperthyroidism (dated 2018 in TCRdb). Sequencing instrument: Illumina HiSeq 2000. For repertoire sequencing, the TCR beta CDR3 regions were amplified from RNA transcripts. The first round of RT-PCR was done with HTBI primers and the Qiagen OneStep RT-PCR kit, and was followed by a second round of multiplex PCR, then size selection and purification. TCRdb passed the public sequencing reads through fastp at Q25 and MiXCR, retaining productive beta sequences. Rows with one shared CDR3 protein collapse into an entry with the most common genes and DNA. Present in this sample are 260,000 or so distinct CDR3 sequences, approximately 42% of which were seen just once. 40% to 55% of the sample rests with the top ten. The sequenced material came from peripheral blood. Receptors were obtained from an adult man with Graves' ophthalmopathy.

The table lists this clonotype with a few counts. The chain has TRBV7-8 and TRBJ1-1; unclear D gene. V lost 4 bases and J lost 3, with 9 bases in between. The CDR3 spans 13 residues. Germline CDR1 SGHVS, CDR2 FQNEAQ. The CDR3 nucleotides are TGTGCCAGCAGCTGGAAGGGAGACACTGAAGCTTTCTTT. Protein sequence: CASSWKGDTEAFF.

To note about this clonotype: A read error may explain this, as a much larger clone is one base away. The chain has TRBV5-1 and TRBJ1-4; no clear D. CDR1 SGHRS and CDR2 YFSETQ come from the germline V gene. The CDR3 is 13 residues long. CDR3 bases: TGCGCCAGCAGCTTGAAGACAAGCGAAAAACTGCTTTTT. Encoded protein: CASSLKTSEKLLF.

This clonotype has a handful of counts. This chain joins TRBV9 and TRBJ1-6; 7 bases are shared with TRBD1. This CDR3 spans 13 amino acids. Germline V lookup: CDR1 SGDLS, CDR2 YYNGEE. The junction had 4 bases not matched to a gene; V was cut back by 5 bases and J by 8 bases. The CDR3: CASSLGTDSPLHF. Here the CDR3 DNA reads TGTGCCAGCAGTTTAGGGACAGATTCACCCCTCCACTTT.

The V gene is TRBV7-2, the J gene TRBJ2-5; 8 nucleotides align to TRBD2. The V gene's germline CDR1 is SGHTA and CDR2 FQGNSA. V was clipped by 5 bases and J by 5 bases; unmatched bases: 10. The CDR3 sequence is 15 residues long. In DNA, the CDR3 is TGTGCCAGCAGCCGAGGGGGACTAGGGGGGGAGACCCAGTACTTC. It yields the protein CASSRGGLGGETQYF.

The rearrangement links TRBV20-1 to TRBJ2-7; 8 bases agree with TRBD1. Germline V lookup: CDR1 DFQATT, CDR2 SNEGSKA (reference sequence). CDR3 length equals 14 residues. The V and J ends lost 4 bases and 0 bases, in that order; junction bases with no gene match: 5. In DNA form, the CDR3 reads TGCAGTGCTATAAGACAGGGGAGCTCCTACGAGCAGTACTTC. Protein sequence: CSAIRQGSSYEQYF.

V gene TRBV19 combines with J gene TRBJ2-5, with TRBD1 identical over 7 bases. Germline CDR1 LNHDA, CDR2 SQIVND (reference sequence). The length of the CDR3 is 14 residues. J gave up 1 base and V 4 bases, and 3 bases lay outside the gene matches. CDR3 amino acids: CASSRQGVQETQYF. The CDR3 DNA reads TGTGCCAGTAGTAGGCAGGGGGTCCAAGAGACCCAGTACTTC.

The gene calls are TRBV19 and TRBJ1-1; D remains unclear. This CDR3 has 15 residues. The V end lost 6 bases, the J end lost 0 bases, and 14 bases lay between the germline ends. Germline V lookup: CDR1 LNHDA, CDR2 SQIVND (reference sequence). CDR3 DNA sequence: TGTGCCAGTAGCCCCGCGCGGGCAATGAACACTGAAGCTTTCTTT. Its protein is CASSPARAMNTEAFF.

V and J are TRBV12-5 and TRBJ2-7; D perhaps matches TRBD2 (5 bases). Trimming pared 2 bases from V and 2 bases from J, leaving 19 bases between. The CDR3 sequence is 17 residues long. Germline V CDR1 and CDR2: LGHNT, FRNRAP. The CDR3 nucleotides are TGTGCTAGTGGTTTGTACCCGAGGGCAGGATTAACCTACGAGCAGTACTTC. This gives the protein CASGLYPRAGLTYEQYF.

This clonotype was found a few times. CDR3 in amino acids: CATSDLRFGRYEQYF. Here the CDR3 DNA reads TGTGCCACCAGTGATTTGCGATTCGGCAGATACGAGCAGTACTTC. The rearrangement links TRBV24-1 to TRBJ2-7; D is unclear. CDR3 length: 15 amino acids. Trimming pared 0 bases from V and 4 bases from J, leaving 12 bases between. Per the germline V gene, CDR1 is KGHDR and CDR2 is SFDVKD.

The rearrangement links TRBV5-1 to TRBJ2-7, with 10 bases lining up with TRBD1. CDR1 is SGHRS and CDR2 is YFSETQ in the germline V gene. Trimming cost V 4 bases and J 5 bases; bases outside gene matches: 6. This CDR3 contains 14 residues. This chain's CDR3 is CASSESDRGNEQYF. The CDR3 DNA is TGCGCCAGCAGCGAGTCGGACAGGGGGAACGAGCAGTACTTC. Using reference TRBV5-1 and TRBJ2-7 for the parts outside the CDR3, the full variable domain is KAGVTQTPRYLIKTRGQQVTLSCSPISGHRSVSWYQQTPGQGLQFLFEYFSETQRNKGNFPGRFSGRQFSNSRSEMNVSTLELGDSALYLCASSESDRGNEQYFGPGTRLTVT.

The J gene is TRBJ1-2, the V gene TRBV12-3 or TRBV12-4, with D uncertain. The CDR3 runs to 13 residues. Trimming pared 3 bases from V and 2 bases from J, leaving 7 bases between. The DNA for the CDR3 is TGTGCCAGCAGTTTCGCCGTAAACTATGGCTACACCTTC. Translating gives CASSFAVNYGYTF.

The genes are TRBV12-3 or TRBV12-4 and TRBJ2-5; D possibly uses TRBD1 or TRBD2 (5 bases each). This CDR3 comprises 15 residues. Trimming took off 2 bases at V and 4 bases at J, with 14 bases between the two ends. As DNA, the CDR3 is TGTGCCAGCAGTTTATGGGGCCCGGCGGGAGAGACCCAGTACTTC. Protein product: CASSLWGPAGETQYF.

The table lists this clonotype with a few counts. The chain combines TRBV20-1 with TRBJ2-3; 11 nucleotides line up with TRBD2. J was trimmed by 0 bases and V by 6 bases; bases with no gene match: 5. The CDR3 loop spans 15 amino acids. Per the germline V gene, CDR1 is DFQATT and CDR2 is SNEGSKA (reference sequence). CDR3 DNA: TGCAGTGCGCACGGGACTAGCGGAAGCACAGATACGCAGTATTTT. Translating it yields CSAHGTSGSTDTQYF.

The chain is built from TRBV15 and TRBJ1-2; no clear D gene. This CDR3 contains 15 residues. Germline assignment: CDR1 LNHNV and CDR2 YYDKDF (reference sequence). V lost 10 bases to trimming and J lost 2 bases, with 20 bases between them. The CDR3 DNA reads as TGTGCCAGCAACTTGCGGCAGGAGAGGAACTATGGCTACACCTTC. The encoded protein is CASNLRQERNYGYTF.

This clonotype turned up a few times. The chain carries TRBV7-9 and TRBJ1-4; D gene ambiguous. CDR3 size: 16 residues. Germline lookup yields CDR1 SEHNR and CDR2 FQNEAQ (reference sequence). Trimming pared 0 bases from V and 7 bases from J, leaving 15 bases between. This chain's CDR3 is CASSLAWEREGEKLFF. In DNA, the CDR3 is TGTGCCAGCAGCTTAGCATGGGAAAGGGAAGGTGAAAAACTGTTTTTT. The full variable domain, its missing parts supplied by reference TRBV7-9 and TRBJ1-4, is DTGVSQNPRHKITKRGQNVTFRCDPISEHNRLYWYRQTLGQGPEFLTYFQNEAQLEKSRLLSDRFSAERPKGSFSTLEIQRTEQGDSAMYLCASSLAWEREGEKLFFGSGTQLSVL.

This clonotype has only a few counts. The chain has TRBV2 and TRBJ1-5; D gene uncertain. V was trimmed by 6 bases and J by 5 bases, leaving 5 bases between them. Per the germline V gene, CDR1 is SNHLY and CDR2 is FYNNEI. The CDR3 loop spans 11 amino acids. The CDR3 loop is CASRGDQPQHF. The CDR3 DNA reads TGTGCCAGCAGGGGAGATCAGCCCCAGCATTTT.

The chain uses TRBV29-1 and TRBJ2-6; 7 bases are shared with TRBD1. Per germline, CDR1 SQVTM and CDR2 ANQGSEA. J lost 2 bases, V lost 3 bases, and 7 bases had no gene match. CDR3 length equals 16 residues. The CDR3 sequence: CSVEIWDSPGANVLTF. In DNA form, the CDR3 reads TGCAGCGTTGAGATATGGGACAGCCCTGGGGCCAACGTCCTGACTTTC.

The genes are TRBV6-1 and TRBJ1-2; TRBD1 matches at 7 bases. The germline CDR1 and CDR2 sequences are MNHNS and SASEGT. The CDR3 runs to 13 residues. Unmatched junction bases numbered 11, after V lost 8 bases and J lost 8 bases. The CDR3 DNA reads TGTGCCAGCGGCCGACAGGGAGTTGTCGGCTACACCTTC. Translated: CASGRQGVVGYTF.

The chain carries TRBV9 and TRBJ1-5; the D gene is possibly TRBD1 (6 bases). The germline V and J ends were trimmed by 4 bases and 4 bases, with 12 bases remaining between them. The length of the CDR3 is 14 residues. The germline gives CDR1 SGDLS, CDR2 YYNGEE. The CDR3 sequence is CASSRDIGNQPQHF. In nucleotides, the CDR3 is TGTGCCAGCAGCCGGGACATAGGAAATCAGCCCCAGCATTTT.

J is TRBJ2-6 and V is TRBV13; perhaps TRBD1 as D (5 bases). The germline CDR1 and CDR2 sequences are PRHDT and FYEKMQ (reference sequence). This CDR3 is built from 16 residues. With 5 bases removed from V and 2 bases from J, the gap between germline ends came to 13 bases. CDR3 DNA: TGTGCCAGCAGCAAGACAGCGAGCCCTGGGGCCAACGTCCTGACTTTC. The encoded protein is CASSKTASPGANVLTF.